The 20 T cell receptor beta chains reported below all come from one sample, sequenced in a study of CD8 T cells in Susac syndrome. Random hexamers were used to reverse transcribe the RNA input (roughly 0.5 to 1 ug). In TCRdb, the immunoSEQ multiplex PCR reads were re-called with MiXCR into one record per CDR3 protein. The repertoire has some 150,000 distinct CDR3 sequences, approximately 95% of them found once; the top ten carry roughly 0.15%. The sample comprised CD4+ T cells from PBMCs. The receptors derive from a human donor with Susac syndrome.

The V gene is TRBV7-9, the J gene TRBJ2-7; 11 bases match TRBD2. Germline lookup yields CDR1 SEHNR and CDR2 FQNEAQ (reference sequence). J was trimmed by 9 bases and V by 1 base; bases with no gene match: 8. The CDR3 runs 15 residues. The CDR3 nucleotides are TGTGCCAGCAGCTTAGTTAGCGGGAGGGGTCGTCCGCAGTACTTC. This codes for CASSLVSGRGRPQYF.

The genes are TRBV30 and TRBJ1-3, with a possible D match to TRBD1 (6 bases). CDR3 length equals 15 residues. Germline CDR1 is GTSNPN and CDR2 is SVGIG (reference sequence). Deletions cut 6 bases from V and 0 bases from J, with 15 bases between. The CDR3 loop reads CACRGPQLSGNTIYF. In DNA form, the CDR3 reads TGTGCCTGCAGGGGCCCTCAACTCTCTGGAAACACCATATATTTT.

The chain employs TRBV30 and TRBJ2-7, with 9 bases that match TRBD2. Trimming cost V 0 bases and J 0 bases; bases outside gene matches: 9. There are 17 residues in the CDR3. CDR1 and CDR2 (germline): GTSNPN, SVGIG (reference sequence). CDR3 sequence: CAWSVMWGREGSYEQYF. The CDR3 bases are TGTGCCTGGAGTGTAATGTGGGGGCGGGAGGGCTCCTACGAGCAGTACTTC. Filled out from reference TRBV30 and TRBJ2-7, the complete variable domain reads SQTIHQWPATLVQPVGSPLSLECTVEGTSNPNLYWYRQAAGRGLQLLFYSVGIGQISSEVPQNLSASRPQDRQFILSSKKLLLSDSGFYLCAWSVMWGREGSYEQYFGPGTRLTVT.

The J gene is TRBJ1-1, the V gene TRBV11-2, with 10 bases fitting TRBD1. Germline assignment: CDR1 SGHAT and CDR2 FQNNGV. Trimming removed 1 base from V and 5 bases from J; junction bases left unmatched: 7. This CDR3 has 16 residues. The CDR3 sequence is CASSLGDRGRRTEAFF. DNA for the CDR3: TGTGCCAGCAGCTTAGGCGACAGGGGGCGTCGGACTGAAGCTTTCTTT.

This clonotype was observed a single time. In DNA form, the CDR3 reads TGTGCCAGCAGACTAGCGGGGGAAGAGACCCAGTACTTC. It is translated as CASRLAGEETQYF. The V gene is TRBV12-3 or TRBV12-4, the J gene TRBJ2-5, with TRBD2 identical over 11 bases. The V segment lost 6 bases and the J segment 3 bases; nucleotides outside the gene matches: 0. The CDR3 is 13 amino acids.

This rearrangement joins TRBV20-1 to TRBJ2-2; D unclear. Trimming removed 7 bases at V and 3 bases at J, with 9 bases between. CDR1 is DFQATT and CDR2 is SNEGSKA in the germline V gene (reference sequence). This CDR3 region has 12 residues. CDR3 amino acids: CSGAVYTGELFF. CDR3 bases: TGCAGTGGCGCCGTATACACCGGGGAGCTGTTTTTT.

The chain uses TRBV6-5 and TRBJ2-3; TRBD1 might be the D (5 bases). From germline, CDR1 is MNHEY and CDR2 SVGAGI. This CDR3 has 15 amino acids. V lost 3 bases and J lost 5, with 15 bases in between. CDR3 amino acids: CASSYSRQRGDTQYF. The CDR3 DNA sequence: TGTGCCAGCAGTTATTCCCGACAGAGAGGAGATACGCAGTATTTT.

This chain connects TRBV29-1 to TRBJ2-1; 9 nucleotides match TRBD2. From germline, CDR1 is SQVTM and CDR2 ANQGSEA. The CDR3 runs to 15 residues. V lost 5 bases and J lost 9; bases outside the gene matches: 14. The CDR3 is CSVLDRGGASGEQFF. DNA of the CDR3: TGCAGCGTTTTGGACCGCGGGGGGGCTTCGGGTGAGCAGTTCTTC.

This chain joins TRBV20-1 and TRBJ1-4; D is unresolved. V was shortened by 6 bases and J by 8 bases, with 10 bases between the two germline ends. The CDR3 extends over 11 amino acids. The germline gives CDR1 DFQATT, CDR2 SNEGSKA (reference sequence). CDR3 nucleotide sequence: TGCAGTGCAACCCAACGGGAAAAACTGTTTTTT. As protein: CSATQREKLFF.

The chain employs TRBV2 and TRBJ2-7; D is undetermined. Germline CDR1 reads SNHLY; CDR2 reads FYNNEI. CDR3 length: 13 amino acids. V was trimmed by 7 bases and J by 0 bases, leaving 10 bases between them. This CDR3 reads CASTRSISYEQYF. CDR3 in DNA: TGTGCCAGCACTCGAAGTATCTCCTACGAGCAGTACTTC.

The rearrangement uses TRBV5-1 and TRBJ1-1; the D gene is possibly TRBD1 (5 bases). The CDR3 runs 14 residues. Germline CDR1 SGHRS, CDR2 YFSETQ. V was shortened by 5 bases and J by 3 bases, with 14 bases between the two germline ends. CDR3 sequence reads: CASSWGDLDTEAFF. The CDR3 nucleotides are TGCGCCAGCAGTTGGGGGGATCTTGACACTGAAGCTTTCTTT.

This rearrangement joins TRBV7-3 to TRBJ2-7, with unresolved D. From germline, CDR1 is SGHTA and CDR2 FQGTGA. The CDR3 is 15 amino acids. Trimming cost V 0 bases and J 2 bases, with 11 bases left between them. DNA for the CDR3: TGTGCCAGCAGCTTAACGAGTCAGGTTCCCTACGAGCAGTACTTC. Translation gives CASSLTSQVPYEQYF.

The chain carries TRBV20-1 and TRBJ2-1; possible D gene TRBD1, 5 bases. CDR1 DFQATT and CDR2 SNEGSKA come from the germline V gene (reference sequence). CDR3 length equals 14 residues. V gave up 6 bases and J gave up 4 bases, with 16 bases separating them. The CDR3: CSAPPGWSYNEQFF. CDR3 sequence (DNA): TGCAGTGCACCCCCAGGGTGGAGTTACAATGAGCAGTTCTTC.

The chain links TRBV18 to TRBJ2-1; 7 bases agree with TRBD1. Trimming cost V 1 base and J 8 bases; bases outside gene matches: 5. The CDR3 spans 14 residues. The germline V gene encodes CDR1 KGHSH and CDR2 LQKENI. The CDR3, as DNA: TGTGCCAGCTCACCACAAACAGGGGCCGATGAGCAGTTCTTC. This sequence encodes CASSPQTGADEQFF. The full variable domain, rest sourced from reference TRBV18 and TRBJ2-1, is NAGVMQNPRHLVRRRGQEARLRCSPMKGHSHVYWYRQLPEEGLKFMVYLQKENIIDESGMPKERFSAEFPKEGPSILRIQQVVRGDSAAYFCASSPQTGADEQFFGPGTRLTVL.

This chain links TRBV7-9 with TRBJ2-7, with TRBD2 matching over 11 bases. V trimming: 3 bases; J trimming: 5 bases; junction bases outside the gene matches: 3. The V gene's germline CDR1 is SEHNR and CDR2 FQNEAQ (reference sequence). This CDR3 comprises 14 residues. CDR3 sequence (DNA): TGTGCCAGCAGCTTGGTACTAGCGGGAGACGAGCAGTACTTC. Amino acid sequence: CASSLVLAGDEQYF.

This rearrangement joins TRBV9 to TRBJ1-2; no reliable D call. CDR1 is SGDLS and CDR2 is YYNGEE in the germline V gene. V lost 4 bases to trimming and J lost 0 bases, with 16 bases between them. The length of the CDR3 is 16 residues. The CDR3 nucleotides are TGTGCCAGCAGCAGAGACCCGGCGAGAGCTAACTATGGCTACACCTTC. Amino acid sequence: CASSRDPARANYGYTF.

The chain combines TRBV28 with TRBJ2-7; D assignment may be TRBD1 or TRBD2 (5 bases each). The length of the CDR3 is 13 residues. V was cut by 7 bases and J by 0 bases, with 10 bases left in between. CDR1 and CDR2 from the germline V gene are MDHEN and SYDVKM. The DNA of the CDR3 is TGTGCCAGCAAAACGGGGCTCTCCTACGAGCAGTACTTC. Translated: CASKTGLSYEQYF.

This clonotype was detected only once. This chain connects TRBV9 to TRBJ2-3, with 7 bases that match TRBD2. J was trimmed by 4 bases and V by 1 base; bases with no gene match: 6. The CDR3 contains 15 residues. The germline CDR1 and CDR2 sequences are SGDLS and YYNGEE. The CDR3 protein is CASSVLAGVADTQYF. For the CDR3, the DNA is TGTGCCAGCAGCGTACTGGCGGGAGTGGCAGATACGCAGTATTTT.

The chain uses TRBV30 and TRBJ1-5; a weak D match, TRBD1 (5 bases). This CDR3 has 17 amino acids. The germline V gene has CDR1 GTSNPN and CDR2 SVGIG (reference sequence). The V and J ends lost 3 bases and 4 bases respectively, with 22 bases between them. The CDR3 region has the DNA TGTGCCTGGAGGGACCGGGACTTCAGGCCCAGTAATCAGCCCCAGCATTTT. It is translated as CAWRDRDFRPSNQPQHF.

The chain joins TRBV20-1 to TRBJ2-3; the D is unclear. The CDR3 covers 13 residues. Per the germline V gene, CDR1 is DFQATT and CDR2 is SNEGSKA (reference sequence). The DNA for the CDR3 is TGCACCATAAGGCGAGTCCTCACAGATACGCAGTATTTT. Amino acid sequence: CTIRRVLTDTQYF.